This TCR beta chain was sequenced in a study of blood T cell repertoires in COVID-19. About the research overall: COVID-19 samples from acute and convalescent phases originated in the United States, Italy and Spain. Nucleic acid was either cDNA or gDNA, and it came from T cells, B-cell-depleted T cells, or PBMCs.

In the study's own analysis: Scientists estimated how many nucleated cells there were by amplifying reference gene primers. The table came from immunoSEQ multiplex PCR; TCRdb's copy has only in-frame clones and leaves some out. V and J calls and clone size come straight from that table; D and trimming were deduced from the DNA. The sample lists about 41,000 clones, around 89% occurring once. Trimming took 3 bases from V and 13 from J, leaving 23 bases between them. CDR3 length: 15 residues. Germline loops: CDR1 SGHTS, CDR2 YDEGEE. The sequence derives from a human donor in a cohort sampled during active COVID-19. Material: peripheral blood. The chain carries TRBV5-8 and TRBJ2-4; no reliable D call. In nucleotides, the CDR3 is TGTGCCAGCAGCTCCCAGGTGACCGGTGTATTCAAACAGTACTTC. This codes for CASSSQVTGVFKQYF.